The 10 T cell receptor beta chains given below trace back to one sample, sequenced in a study of blood T cell repertoires in COVID-19. Profiling relied on immunoSEQ multiplex PCR, and the TCRdb table lists in-frame clones only, not all of them. The sample contains under 200,000 clones, about three quarters of which appear only once. The material sequenced was peripheral blood. The receptors were gathered from a man aged 55 to 70 with acute or convalescent COVID-19.

J is TRBJ1-1 and V is TRBV28, with 8 bases identical to TRBD1. The CDR3 covers 16 residues. Germline trimming cut 6 bases from V and 2 bases from J; bases unmatched to any gene: 11. Germline V gives CDR1 MDHEN, CDR2 SYDVKM. The CDR3 spells CASSRTGTYFNTEAFF. Written as DNA, the CDR3 is TGTGCCAGCAGCCGGACAGGGACTTACTTCAACACTGAAGCTTTCTTT.

This chain uses TRBV19 with TRBJ2-6, with a tentative D call TRBD1 (6 bases). V shed 5 bases and J shed 4 bases, with 12 bases lying between them. The germline CDR1 and CDR2 sequences are LNHDA and SQIVND (reference sequence). This CDR3 has 15 residues. The CDR3 loop reads CASSAHREGANVLTF. CDR3 in DNA: TGTGCCAGTAGTGCCCACAGGGAAGGGGCCAACGTCCTGACTTTC. Based on the CDR3 plus reference TRBV19 and TRBJ2-6, the full variable domain is DGGITQSPKYLFRKEGQNVTLSCEQNLNHDAMYWYRQDPGQGLRLIYYSQIVNDFQKGDIAEGYSVSREKKESFPLTVTSAQKNPTAFYLCASSAHREGANVLTFGAGSRLTVL.

The chain couples TRBV18 to TRBJ2-5; TRBD2 agrees at 15 bases. The CDR3 covers 17 residues. V shed 0 bases, J shed 2 bases, and the junction held 1 base outside the gene matches. Per germline, CDR1 KGHSH and CDR2 LQKENI. The CDR3 sequence is CASSPPGLAGGQETQYF. The CDR3 DNA follows: TGTGCCAGCTCACCACCGGGACTAGCGGGGGGTCAAGAGACCCAGTACTTC. Using reference TRBV18 and TRBJ2-5 for the parts outside the CDR3, the full variable domain is NAGVMQNPRHLVRRRGQEARLRCSPMKGHSHVYWYRQLPEEGLKFMVYLQKENIIDESGMPKERFSAEFPKEGPSILRIQQVVRGDSAAYFCASSPPGLAGGQETQYFGPGTRLLVL.

The V and J genes are TRBV5-8 and TRBJ2-7, with TRBD2 identical over 8 bases. This CDR3 is 16 amino acids long. V gave up 5 bases and J gave up 3 bases; unmatched junction bases: 13. In germline, CDR1 is SGHTS, CDR2 YDEGEE. CDR3 loop: CASRILQAGVGYEQYF. The CDR3 nucleotides read TGTGCCAGCAGAATTCTCCAAGCGGGGGTGGGCTACGAGCAGTACTTC.

The genes are TRBV20-1 and TRBJ1-1; weak D call: TRBD1 (6 bases). Per germline, CDR1 DFQATT and CDR2 SNEGSKA (reference sequence). The V and J ends lost 4 bases and 11 bases respectively, with 8 bases between them. The CDR3 extends over 9 amino acids. The CDR3, as DNA: TGCAGTGCTAACAGGGACGCTTTCTTT. The encoded protein is CSANRDAFF.

The chain links TRBV7-2 to TRBJ1-2; possibly TRBD1 for D (6 bases). Deletions cut 5 bases from V and 6 bases from J, with 13 bases between. The germline V gene has CDR1 SGHTA and CDR2 FQGNSA. This CDR3 has 13 residues. This CDR3 reads CASSQGPGDGYTF. The DNA for the CDR3 is TGTGCCAGCAGCCAGGGGCCAGGGGATGGCTACACCTTC.

The chain is built from TRBV25-1 and TRBJ2-5, with 10 bases fitting TRBD1. This CDR3 is built from 16 residues. Germline lookup yields CDR1 MGHDK and CDR2 SYGVNS. The V gene end was trimmed by 4 bases and the J gene end by 5 bases; junction bases not matched to a gene: 10. For the CDR3, the DNA is TGTGCCAGCAGTGTCCTGACAGGGGGCTCGGGGGAGACCCAGTACTTC. It specifies CASSVLTGGSGETQYF.

This clone was seen only a few times. The chain joins TRBV7-9 to TRBJ2-7; 7 bases are a match to TRBD1. CDR1 and CDR2 (germline): SEHNR, FQNEAQ (reference sequence). The junction had 2 bases not matched to a gene; V was cut back by 1 base and J by 2 bases. The CDR3 length is 14 residues. CDR3 sequence (DNA): TGTGCCAGCAGCTTAGGGACAGGACCCTACGAGCAGTACTTC. It encodes CASSLGTGPYEQYF.

This chain connects TRBV10-3 to TRBJ1-1; D may be TRBD1 (6 bases). This CDR3 contains 13 residues. Trimming removed 6 bases at V and 0 bases at J, with 8 bases between. CDR1 and CDR2 (germline): ENHRY, SYGVKD. The CDR3 is CAISRQVNTEAFF. As DNA, the CDR3 is TGTGCCATCAGCAGACAGGTGAACACTGAAGCTTTCTTT.

This clone occurred once. The rearrangement uses TRBV9 and TRBJ2-3; 14 bases map to TRBD2. V was pared by 2 bases and J by 0 bases, with 5 bases of the junction left unmatched. Per the germline V gene, CDR1 is SGDLS and CDR2 is YYNGEE. The CDR3 loop spans 18 amino acids. The CDR3 bases are TGTGCCAGCAGCGTCTCCGGGACTAGCGGGGGTAGCACAGATACGCAGTATTTT. This translates into CASSVSGTSGGSTDTQYF.